Detailed here is one T cell receptor (beta chain). Its cognate antigen is unknown. These data are taken from a study of graft-versus-host responses after intestinal transplantation. Study details: Recipients underwent multivisceral, liver-intestinal, or isolated intestinal transplants. Every transplant recipient was induced with anti-thymocyte globulin, then maintained on tacrolimus and steroids for two to three years. Study results and limitations: Early after transplant, HvG clones declined as circulating GvH clones peaked. Among recipient marrow samples, GvH clones were found; some appeared first in ileum or blood.

Profiling relied on immunoSEQ multiplex PCR, and the TCRdb table lists in-frame clones only, not all of them. The repertoire holds almost 55,000 clones, with about 90% as singletons. This specimen was PBMCs, taken approximately 97 weeks after intestinal transplant. The sequence came from a human patient who received an intestinal transplant, so some T cells may come from the graft donor.

The CDR3, as DNA: TGTGCCAGCAGGCGGATGAACACTGAAGCTTTCTTT. The encoded protein is CASRRMNTEAFF. The chain has TRBV6-1 and TRBJ1-1, with D unclear. This CDR3 comprises 12 residues. CDR1 and CDR2 from the germline V gene are MNHNS and SASEGT. V lost 6 bases and J 0 bases, leaving 5 bases between the germline ends.